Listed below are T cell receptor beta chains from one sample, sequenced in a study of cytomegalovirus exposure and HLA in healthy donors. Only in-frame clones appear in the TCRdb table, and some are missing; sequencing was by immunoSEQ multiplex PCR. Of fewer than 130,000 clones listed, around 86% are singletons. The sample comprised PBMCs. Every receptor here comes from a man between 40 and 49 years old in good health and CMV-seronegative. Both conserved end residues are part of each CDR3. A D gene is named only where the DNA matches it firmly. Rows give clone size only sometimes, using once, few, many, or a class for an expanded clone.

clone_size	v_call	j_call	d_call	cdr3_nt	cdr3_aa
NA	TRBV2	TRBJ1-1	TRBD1	TGTGCCAGCAGTCGCGCTTACAGGGGCACTGAAGCTTTCTTT	CASSRAYRGTEAFF
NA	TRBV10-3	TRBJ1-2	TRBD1	TGTGCCATCAGCCCTCACCCAGGGGGCTATGGCTACACCTTC	CAISPHPGGYGYTF
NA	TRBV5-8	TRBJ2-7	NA	TGTGCCAGCACCAGGGCCAGGGATCGTCCCTACGAGCAGTACTTC	CASTRARDRPYEQYF
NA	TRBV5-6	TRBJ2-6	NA	TGTGCCAGCAGCCTTCGGGATGGGGCCAACGTCCTGACTTTC	CASSLRDGANVLTF
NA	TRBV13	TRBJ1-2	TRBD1	TGTGCCAGCAGCTCGGGACAGGGGGCCTATGGCTACACCTTC	CASSSGQGAYGYTF
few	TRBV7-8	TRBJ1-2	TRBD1	TGTGCCAGCAGTCCGGGACAGGGGGTTTCTGGCTACACCTTC	CASSPGQGVSGYTF
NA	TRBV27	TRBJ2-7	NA	TGTGCCAGCACCACCTCGGGAGTCTACGAGCAGTACTTC	CASTTSGVYEQYF
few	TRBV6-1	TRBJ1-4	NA	TGTGCCAGCAGTGAAGTTCAGGGAACTGAACTGTTTTTT	CASSEVQGTELFF
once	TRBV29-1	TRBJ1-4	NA	TGCAGCGGACTGACGCAGGGAAGTGAAAAACTGTTTTTT	CSGLTQGSEKLFF
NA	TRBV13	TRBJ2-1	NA	TGTGCCAGCAGCGCGGGGTCACTTGAGGAGCAGTTCTTC	CASSAGSLEEQFF